These 7 T cell receptor beta chains originate from one sample sequenced in a study of CD8+ T cells in alopecia areata. RNA was isolated and reverse transcribed to cDNA, the sequencing template. Sequencing was performed with immunoSEQ multiplex PCR; in TCRdb, only in-frame clones are kept and a portion is missing. The table includes roughly 170,000 clones, about 60% detected once. As to treatment: oral pan-JAK inhibitor, 5-10 mg twice daily. The specimen was CD8+ T cells sorted from blood, collected at week 24, from a patient treated with tofacitinib. The source is a human donor with alopecia areata.

This clone was recorded a few times. The chain uses TRBV30 and TRBJ2-5; D may be TRBD2 (6 bases). Trimming pared 3 bases from V and 5 bases from J, leaving 10 bases between. Germline CDR1 reads GTSNPN; CDR2 reads SVGIG (reference sequence). The CDR3 is 12 amino acids. CDR3 in amino acids: CAWSGEAETQYF. CDR3 sequence (DNA): TGTGCCTGGAGCGGGGAGGCGGAGACCCAGTACTTC.

The chain combines TRBV2 with TRBJ2-7; D remains ambiguous. The CDR3 extends over 11 amino acids. V lost 10 bases and J 0 bases, leaving 7 bases between the germline ends. Looked up from germline, CDR1 is SNHLY and CDR2 is FYNNEI. The CDR3 sequence is CAIRSSYEQYF. As DNA, the CDR3 is TGTGCCATCAGGAGCTCCTACGAGCAGTACTTC.

In this sample, this clone turned up many times. The chain is built from TRBV13 and TRBJ1-2; no clear D gene. The length of the CDR3 is 15 residues. Trimming cost V 1 base and J 0 bases, with 9 bases left between them. CDR1 PRHDT and CDR2 FYEKMQ come from the germline V gene (reference sequence). CDR3 DNA: TGTGCCAGCAGCTTAGCGGCCAGACCTAACTATGGCTACACCTTC. This codes for CASSLAARPNYGYTF.

This clone was recorded only once. This chain joins TRBV11-2 and TRBJ2-1; D is ambiguous. V lost 5 bases and J 6 bases, leaving 5 bases between the germline ends. The V gene's germline CDR1 is SGHAT and CDR2 FQNNGV. CDR3 length equals 11 residues. In DNA, the CDR3 is TGTGCCAGCAGCGGGTTCAATGAGCAGTTCTTC. This translates into CASSGFNEQFF.

Here the CDR3 reads CATSGGQSFNYGYTF. The DNA for the CDR3 is TGTGCCACCAGCGGGGGACAGTCGTTTAACTATGGCTACACCTTC. J is TRBJ1-2 and V is TRBV15; 7 nucleotides match TRBD1. Germline assignment: CDR1 LNHNV and CDR2 YYDKDF (reference sequence). This CDR3 has 15 residues. J gave up 1 base and V 5 bases, and 7 bases lay outside the gene matches.

This rearrangement joins TRBV18 to TRBJ2-7, with TRBD2 identical over 8 bases. Trimming at V came to 3 bases and at J to 4 bases, leaving 8 bases not matched to a gene. The CDR3 runs to 15 residues. Germline V gene data show CDR1 as KGHSH and CDR2 as LQKENI. The CDR3 nucleotides read TGTGCCAGCTCACCTCTGGCGGGGGGCGAATACGAGCAGTACTTC. Translated: CASSPLAGGEYEQYF.

The chain carries TRBV29-1 and TRBJ1-1; no clear D gene. Germline V gene lookup returns CDR1 SQVTM and CDR2 ANQGSEA. CDR3 length: 15 residues. Trimming shortened V by 6 bases and J by 0 bases, and 17 bases separated the two germline ends. DNA for the CDR3: TGCAGCGTGGGGAGGTGGGGAGCCTTGAACACTGAAGCTTTCTTT. It yields the protein CSVGRWGALNTEAFF.